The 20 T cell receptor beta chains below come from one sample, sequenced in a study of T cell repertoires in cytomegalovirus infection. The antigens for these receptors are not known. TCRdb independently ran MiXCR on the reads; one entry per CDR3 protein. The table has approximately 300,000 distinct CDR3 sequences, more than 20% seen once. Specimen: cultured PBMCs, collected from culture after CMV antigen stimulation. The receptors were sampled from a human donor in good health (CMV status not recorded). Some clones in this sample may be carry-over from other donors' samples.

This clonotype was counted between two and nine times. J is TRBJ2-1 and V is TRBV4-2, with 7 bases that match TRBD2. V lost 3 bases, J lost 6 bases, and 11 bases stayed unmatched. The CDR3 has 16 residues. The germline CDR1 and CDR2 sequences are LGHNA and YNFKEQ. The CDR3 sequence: CASSHRPAGPFNEQFF. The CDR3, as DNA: TGTGCCAGCAGCCACCGCCCAGCGGGACCTTTCAATGAGCAGTTCTTC.

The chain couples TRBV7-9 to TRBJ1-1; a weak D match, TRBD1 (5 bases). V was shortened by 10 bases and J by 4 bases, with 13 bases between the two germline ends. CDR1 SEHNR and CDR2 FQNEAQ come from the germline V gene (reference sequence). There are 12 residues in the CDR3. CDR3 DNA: TGTGCCATATTCGAGGGGATCACTGAAGCTTTCTTT. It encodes CAIFEGITEAFF.

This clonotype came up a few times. CDR3 sequence: CASSYGLSRVNTEAFF. DNA of the CDR3: TGTGCCAGCAGTTACGGTCTCTCCAGGGTGAACACTGAAGCTTTCTTT. The genes are TRBV6-5 and TRBJ1-1; tentative D call: TRBD1 (5 bases). Germline CDR1 MNHEY, CDR2 SVGAGI. This CDR3 is 16 amino acids long. Deletions cut 2 bases from V and 0 bases from J, with 13 bases between.

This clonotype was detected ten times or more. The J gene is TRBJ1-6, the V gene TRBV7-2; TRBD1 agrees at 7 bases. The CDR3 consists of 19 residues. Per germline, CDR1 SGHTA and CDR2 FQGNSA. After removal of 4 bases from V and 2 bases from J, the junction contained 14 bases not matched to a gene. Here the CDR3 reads CASSSTPLRGGTYNSPLHF. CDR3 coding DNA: TGTGCCAGCAGCTCAACACCACTCAGGGGGGGGACCTATAATTCACCCCTCCACTTT.

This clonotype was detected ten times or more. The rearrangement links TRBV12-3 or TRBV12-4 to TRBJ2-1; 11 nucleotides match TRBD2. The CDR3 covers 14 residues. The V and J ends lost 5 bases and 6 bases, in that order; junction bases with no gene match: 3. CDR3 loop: CASSTGTSGNEQFF. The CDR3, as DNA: TGTGCCAGCAGTACCGGGACTAGCGGCAATGAGCAGTTCTTC.

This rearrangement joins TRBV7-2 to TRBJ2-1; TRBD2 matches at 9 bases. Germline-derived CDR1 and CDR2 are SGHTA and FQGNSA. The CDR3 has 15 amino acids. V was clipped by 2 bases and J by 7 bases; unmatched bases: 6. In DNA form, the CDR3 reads TGTGCCAGCAGCTTAAATAGCGGGAGTTTGAATGAGCAGTTCTTC. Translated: CASSLNSGSLNEQFF.

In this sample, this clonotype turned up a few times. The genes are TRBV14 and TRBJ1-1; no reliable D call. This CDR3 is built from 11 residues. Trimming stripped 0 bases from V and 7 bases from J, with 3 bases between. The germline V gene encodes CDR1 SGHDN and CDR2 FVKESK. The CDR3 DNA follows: TGTGCCAGCAGCCAAGACGGTGAAGCTTTCTTT. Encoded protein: CASSQDGEAFF.

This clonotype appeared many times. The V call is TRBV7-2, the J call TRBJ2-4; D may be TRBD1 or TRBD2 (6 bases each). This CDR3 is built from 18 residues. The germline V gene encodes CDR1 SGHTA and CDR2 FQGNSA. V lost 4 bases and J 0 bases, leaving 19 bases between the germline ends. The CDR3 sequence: CASSSTSGGPGAKNIQYF. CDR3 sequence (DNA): TGTGCCAGCAGCTCGACCTCCGGGGGCCCGGGAGCCAAAAACATTCAGTACTTC.

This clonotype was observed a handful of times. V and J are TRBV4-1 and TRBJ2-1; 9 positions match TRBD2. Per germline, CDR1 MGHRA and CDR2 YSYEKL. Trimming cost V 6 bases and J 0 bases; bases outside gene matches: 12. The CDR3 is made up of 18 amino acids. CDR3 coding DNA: TGCGCCAGCAGTGAGAGTCTAGCGGGAAGAAGCTCCTACAATGAGCAGTTCTTC. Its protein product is CASSESLAGRSSYNEQFF.

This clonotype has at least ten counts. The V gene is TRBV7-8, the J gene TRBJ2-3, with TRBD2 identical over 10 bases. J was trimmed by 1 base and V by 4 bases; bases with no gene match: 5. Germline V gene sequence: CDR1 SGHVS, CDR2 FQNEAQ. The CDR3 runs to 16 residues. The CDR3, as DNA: TGTGCCAGCAGCTCTGCCGGACTAGCGGGCACAGATACGCAGTATTTT. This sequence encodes CASSSAGLAGTDTQYF.

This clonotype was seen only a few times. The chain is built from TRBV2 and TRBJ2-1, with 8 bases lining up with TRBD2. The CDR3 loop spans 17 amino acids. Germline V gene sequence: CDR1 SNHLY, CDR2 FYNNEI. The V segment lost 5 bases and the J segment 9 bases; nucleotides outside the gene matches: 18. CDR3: CASSSGRVAGGRGEQFF. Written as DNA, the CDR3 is TGTGCCAGCAGTTCCGGCAGGGTGGCGGGAGGTCGCGGTGAGCAGTTCTTC.

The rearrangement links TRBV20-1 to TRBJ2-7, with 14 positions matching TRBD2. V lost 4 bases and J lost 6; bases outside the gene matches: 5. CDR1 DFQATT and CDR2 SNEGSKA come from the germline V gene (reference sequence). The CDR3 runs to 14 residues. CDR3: CSATSGTSGSEQYF. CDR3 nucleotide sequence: TGCAGTGCTACTTCAGGGACTAGCGGGAGCGAGCAGTACTTC.

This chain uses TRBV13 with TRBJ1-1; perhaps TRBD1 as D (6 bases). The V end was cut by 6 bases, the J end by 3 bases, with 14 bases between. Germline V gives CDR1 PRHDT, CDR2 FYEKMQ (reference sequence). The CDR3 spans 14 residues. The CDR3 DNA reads TGTGCCAGCAGAGTCGGGGGGCGCGACACTGAAGCTTTCTTT. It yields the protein CASRVGGRDTEAFF.

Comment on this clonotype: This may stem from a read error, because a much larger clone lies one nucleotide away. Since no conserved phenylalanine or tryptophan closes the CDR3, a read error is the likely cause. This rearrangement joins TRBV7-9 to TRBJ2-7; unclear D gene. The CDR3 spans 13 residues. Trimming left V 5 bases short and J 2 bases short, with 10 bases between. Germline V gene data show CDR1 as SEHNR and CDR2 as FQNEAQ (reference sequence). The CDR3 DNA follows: TGTGCCAGCAGCCCGGACGGGCCCTACGAGCAGTACCTC. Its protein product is CASSPDGPYEQYL.

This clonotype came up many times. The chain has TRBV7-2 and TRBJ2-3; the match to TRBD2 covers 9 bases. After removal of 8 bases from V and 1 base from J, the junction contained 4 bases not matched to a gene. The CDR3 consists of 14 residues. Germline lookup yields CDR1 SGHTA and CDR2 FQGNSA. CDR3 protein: CASRGLAGTDTQYF. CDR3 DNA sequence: TGTGCCAGCCGGGGACTAGCAGGCACAGATACGCAGTATTTT.

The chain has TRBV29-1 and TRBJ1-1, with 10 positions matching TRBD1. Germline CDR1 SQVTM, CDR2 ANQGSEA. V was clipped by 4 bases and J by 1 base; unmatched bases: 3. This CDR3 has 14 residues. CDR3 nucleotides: TGCAGCGTTGCGAGACAGGGGGCGAACACTGAAGCTTTCTTT. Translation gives CSVARQGANTEAFF.

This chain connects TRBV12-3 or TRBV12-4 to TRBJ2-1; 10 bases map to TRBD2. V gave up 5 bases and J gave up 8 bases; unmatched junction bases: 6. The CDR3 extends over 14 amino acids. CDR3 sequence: CASSPGLASDEQFF. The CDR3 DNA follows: TGTGCCAGCAGTCCGGGACTAGCGTCCGATGAGCAGTTCTTC.

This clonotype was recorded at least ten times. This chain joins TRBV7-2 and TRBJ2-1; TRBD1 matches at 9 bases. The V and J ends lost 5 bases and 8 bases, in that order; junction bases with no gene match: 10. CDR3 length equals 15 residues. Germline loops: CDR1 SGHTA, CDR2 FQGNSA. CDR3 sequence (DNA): TGTGCCAGCAGCGCCCGGGACAGGGTTTTGGATGAGCAGTTCTTC. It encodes CASSARDRVLDEQFF.

Here the CDR3 reads CAWTNGVQETQYF. The CDR3 DNA reads TGTGCCTGGACTAACGGGGTACAAGAGACCCAGTACTTC. The chain uses TRBV30 and TRBJ2-5; possible D gene TRBD2, 5 bases. The CDR3 totals 13 residues. Germline V lookup: CDR1 GTSNPN, CDR2 SVGIG (reference sequence). V lost 4 bases, J lost 2 bases, and 11 bases lay in between.

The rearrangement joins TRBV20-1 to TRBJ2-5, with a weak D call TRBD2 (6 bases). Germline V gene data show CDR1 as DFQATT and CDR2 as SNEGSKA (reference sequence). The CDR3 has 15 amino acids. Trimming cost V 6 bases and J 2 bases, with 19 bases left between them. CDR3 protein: CSAPRGSGPQETQYF. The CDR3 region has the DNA TGCAGTGCCCCTCGAGGTAGCGGACCTCAAGAGACCCAGTACTTC.